What follows describes a single T cell receptor (beta chain). This entry belongs to a study of blood T cells in healthy people across ages. The second PCR ran roughly 6 to 12 cycles with a sample-barcoded 5' primer and J-beta primers. TCRdb reprocessed the 5' RACE reads with MiXCR, giving one entry per CDR3 protein. The table includes hundreds of thousands of distinct CDR3 sequences, about 43% detected once. The CDR3 runs 13 residues. Trimming stripped 4 bases from V and 1 base from J, with 9 bases between. Germline CDR1 and CDR2: SGHRS and YFSETQ. This rearrangement joins TRBV5-1 to TRBJ2-7, with D unresolved. The source of this sequence is an elderly man in good health. Sequences were obtained from blood. CDR3 protein: CASSVHQSYEQYF. For the CDR3, the DNA is TGCGCCAGCAGCGTTCACCAATCCTACGAGCAGTACTTC.